This T cell receptor beta chain was recorded in a study of cytomegalovirus exposure and HLA in healthy donors (dated by TCRdb to about 2017). For the wider study: An earlier analysis of several hundred of the donors reported about 300 Gb of sequence data and some 110 million unique TCR beta sequences obtained from approximately 180 million T cells. All discovery cohort repertoires had been generated on a single sequencing platform. Genome-wide SNP genotypes for about 60% of the roughly 670 donors were used in a later genetic analysis, which treated that subset as a discovery cohort. Besides the first cohort of 500 to 700 subjects, a separate validation cohort made up of some 110 different subjects was used. HLA typing included class I and class II loci at four-digit resolution. To decide whether each TCR beta V gene segment behaved as functional or pseudogenic, an earlier analysis of approximately 590 of the donors relied on high-throughput TCR beta sequencing. About 5 DR-DQ haplotypes were handled as single units for association and clustering, since linkage in the cohort was strong. Typing coverage differed by locus: A, B, C, DRB1 and DQB1 were typed in roughly 620-630 donors, DQA1 in approximately 520, DPA1 in some 570, and DPB1 in around 490. Of the 300 to 450 genotyped donors, roughly 76% were placed in the genetic ancestry cluster associated with self-reported Caucasian donors. Rather than drawing on any new phenotypic data, the later analysis identified candidate immune exposures from TCR beta sequences and the way those sequences occurred across donors. In a later analysis, previously published TCR beta repertoires from about 670 donors were re-analyzed and high-resolution HLA genotyping was added so that TCR occurrence patterns could be studied. The study was designed to test whether signatures of past pathogen exposure could be identified by cataloging public T cell receptors. Donor age, sex, ethnicity and CMV serostatus were compiled together with the repertoire data. To predict cytomegalovirus infection status, the study combined high-throughput TCR immunosequencing, statistical association of individual TCRs with disease status, and machine learning. Among 300 to 500 genotyped donors of the cohort, an average of around 250,000 unique TCR beta nucleotide sequences was sequenced per donor, of which about 19% were non-productive. An early release covering just under 650 HLA-typed donors comprised about 300 gigabases of sequencing data and 85 million or so unique TCR sequences. Using immunosequencing, the study profiled T cell repertoires from 500 to 800 subjects and related those repertoires to cytomegalovirus serostatus. What the research found in general, with its limitations: Some IMGT-functional V segments, including TRBV6-2 and TRBV6-3, could not be told apart with the 87-base-pair reads, so those segments were excluded. Several of the top co-occurrence clusters appeared to be linked to parvovirus B19, influenza, CMV and Epstein-Barr virus, according to a later analysis. According to a later analysis, most CMV-associated TCR beta chains appeared to be HLA-restricted, and the HLA associations seemed to be driven largely by CMV exposure. Because HLA typing was missing for some donors at each locus, association tests included only the typed subset. The cohort was sequenced for TCR beta chains only, and without alpha or paired-chain data the features that could be detected were limited. The authors suggested that the approach could potentially be generalized to other disease states and immunological phenotypes. The classifier was reported to diagnose cytomegalovirus status with high specificity and sensitivity in both the original cohort and the validation cohort. In a later analysis, HLA-associated TCR beta chains showed more clonal expansion and lower generation probabilities than non-associated chains that were equally common. Immune exposure information for the cohort was limited to CMV serostatus. A total of 150 to 200 TCR beta chains were listed by the study as associated with cytomegalovirus. The sequencing pipeline was judged likely to have produced a cluster of highly shared sequence variants as a technical artifact. While some public TCRs were present in many individuals, most TCR sequences turned up only very rarely across donors. A few of the identified cytomegalovirus-associated TCR beta chains were confirmed in vitro to be specific for cytomegalovirus antigens. Broadly in line with IMGT annotations, most TCR beta V segments showed up in productive rearrangements about 87% or about 30% of the time in an earlier analysis of around 550 of the donors. The presence/absence analyses assumed that sequencing depth was roughly uniform across donors, and that assumption may not be true. A later genetic analysis associated a missense DCLRE1C variant with V-gene and J-gene trimming of TCR beta chains, and an independent cohort replicated the association. A later analysis associated 15,000 to 20,000 TCR beta sequences with specific HLA alleles at a false discovery rate of 0.05. Linkage disequilibrium might explain the correlated functional status among segregating V segments, but an unknown experimental factor could not be ruled out. In a later analysis, the rate of TCR association differed among HLA loci, with DRB1 alleles having the most associated TCRs and HLA-C alleles having the fewest. Compared with the approximately 700-donor mean, donors in an Asian-associated ancestry cluster had fewer N-insertions in productive TCRs, according to a later genetic analysis. A further reported finding was that TCR beta sequences accurately predicted the HLA-A and HLA-B alleles for most subjects in the first cohort. Strong co-occurrence of HLA alleles, especially DR and DQ, made assigning TCR associations to individual alleles difficult. The earlier analysis of some 560 of the donors excluded around 17 rarely observed V segments, including chromosome 9 orphons, because counts were too low.

Via the germline V gene (reference sequence), CDR1 is SGHNT and CDR2 YYREEE. At the junction V is shortened by 5 bases and J by 9 bases; bases outside the gene matches: 9. The CDR3 holds 15 amino acids from the cysteine to the phenylalanine. The only DNA kept is the CDR3, 45 bases in frame from the first base. As for this clone: The clone's antigen remains unknown. No qualities accompany the bases; no much larger clone lies one base away.

Libraries were constructed by the immunoSEQ multiplex PCR assay. A mixture of 60 forward primers for TCR Vbeta segments and 13 reverse primers for TCR Jbeta segments was used in the multiplex PCR. The CDR3 region of rearranged TCR beta genes was amplified from genomic DNA with a multiplex PCR assay. The amplified TCR beta libraries were sequenced on the Illumina HiSeq System as 87-base-pair reads. The authors processed their data as follows. A later analysis tallied roughly 76 million unique TCR beta chains across the 666 repertoires, and about 12 million of those chains were shared by two or more donors. Raw reads were error-corrected and collapsed into unique sequences by a nearest-neighbor algorithm in which closely related sequences were merged to remove PCR and sequencing errors. To assign V, D and J gene segments, CDR3 sequences were aligned to IMGT reference sequences. For a sequence to be retained, a match of at least six nucleotides to both a V gene segment and a J gene segment was required. A rearrangement counted as productive if the CDR3 had no stop codons and remained in frame with V and J, and every other rearrangement counted as non-productive. CDR3 was defined according to IMGT convention as the region running from the second conserved V-encoded cysteine to the conserved J-encoded phenylalanine. The earlier analysis of about 560 of the donors excluded any sequence lacking an unambiguous match to a single V gene segment. An earlier analysis of 450 to 650 of the donors called V segments functional above 56.7% productive rearrangements and segregating when the between-donor standard deviation exceeded 5%. To diagnose cytomegalovirus status from the catalog of TCR beta chain sequences, a statistical classification framework was built. In a later analysis, V and J genes were assigned by comparing TCR nucleotide sequences against IMGT/GENE-DB human TR gene sequences. Using the TCRdist pipeline, a later analysis assigned CDR3 sequences along with most-parsimonious VDJ recombination scenarios. A later analysis defined each TCR beta chain by its CDR3 amino acid sequence plus V-gene family, and excluded reads lacking a unique V-gene family. As a way to deal with suspected cross-contamination and a sequencing artifact, a later analysis dropped 450 to 600 nucleotide sequences that were highly shared and had low generation probability. For each public chain, a later analysis derived a clonal expansion index from normalized ranks of inferred template counts within each repertoire. In a later analysis, generation probabilities were computed using a VDJ recombination model fitted to out-of-frame rearrangements, and the results were checked against IGoR. Hypergeometric tests were used in a later analysis to score TCR-TCR, TCR-HLA and TCR-CMV co-occurrence, with a repertoire-size bias correction applied to the TCR pairs. A later analysis estimated false discovery rates by permuting HLA or CMV assignments 20 times. In a later analysis, co-occurring TCRs were grouped using DBSCAN, with TCRdist sequence similarity added in when clustering inside HLA-allele-positive subsets. Repertoires with fewer than 30,000 or more than 120,000 public chains, plus five repertoires with anomalous nucleotide sharing, were excluded from co-occurrence clustering. Entries here come from immuneACCESS through TCRdb and include only in-frame sequences with V and J called. Some clones fail to appear in such tables; in the studies checked, an unresolved V gene covers under half of the shortfall, and the cause of the remainder is unknown. That table supplies the V and J calls and clone size; D and trimming were determined from the DNA. For this sample there are some 150,000 clones; roughly 77% appear just once. In total, the top ten clones hold 1.6% of the sample.

The cohort comprised some 700 healthy bone marrow donors. All cohort members were sampled while nominally healthy, although unrecorded immune exposures were likely present. The donor was CMV seronegative and belonged to the group of 320 or so seronegative cohort members. A peripheral blood sample was provided by each donor, and peripheral blood mononuclear cells were used for TCR beta sequencing. Genomic DNA extraction from the blood cell samples was performed with the Qiagen DNeasy Blood Extraction Kit. This clonotype was obtained from a woman aged 30 to 39 in good health and CMV-seronegative. Sequencing was carried out using PBMCs. In this chain, TRBV5-4 is recombined with TRBJ1-6, with 9 central nucleotides matching TRBD1. The CDR3 reads CASSLGQGSGSPLHF. The DNA reads as follows: TGTGCCAGCAGTCTTGGACAGGGGAGCGGTTCACCCCTCCACTTT.